A single sample gave rise to the 25 T cell receptor beta chains below, sequenced in a study of somatic mutations in cytotoxic T cells in rheumatoid arthritis. Sequencing used immunoSEQ multiplex PCR; TCRdb keeps in-frame clones, though not all of them. This table has 15,000 to 20,000 clones, over 80% appearing once. Sequenced: CD8+ T cells sorted from blood. Receptors were obtained from a man in his late teens or twenties with rheumatoid arthritis.

The chain carries TRBV28 and TRBJ1-2; D unclear. Between the trimmed V and J ends, which lost 4 bases and 2 bases, there was a span of 20 bases. The CDR3 sequence is 17 residues long. Germline-derived CDR1 and CDR2 are MDHEN and SYDVKM. This CDR3 reads CASSSDAMGFRNYGYTF. CDR3 DNA: TGTGCCAGCAGTTCTGACGCAATGGGTTTTAGAAACTATGGCTACACCTTC.

The CDR3 nucleotides read TGTGCCAGCAGCTTGGGATTAGGCGACACTGAAGCTTTCTTT. Translated, it gives CASSLGLGDTEAFF. J is TRBJ1-1 and V is TRBV7-3; D remains ambiguous. The CDR3 has 14 amino acids. The V gene lost 3 bases and the J gene lost 3 bases, with 11 bases spanning the gap. Germline V gene lookup returns CDR1 SGHTA and CDR2 FQGTGA. The variable domain in full, with the rest retrieved from reference TRBV7-3 and TRBJ1-1, is GAGVSQTPSNKVTEKGKYVELRCDPISGHTALYWYRQSLGQGPEFLIYFQGTGAADDSGLPNDRFFAVRPEGSVSTLKIQRTERGDSAVYLCASSLGLGDTEAFFGQGTRLTVV.

By sample share, this clone is medium-sized. The chain has TRBV10-2 and TRBJ2-1; perhaps TRBD2 as D (5 bases). The CDR3 extends over 14 amino acids. Trimming left V 4 bases short and J 8 bases short, with 15 bases between. Per the germline V gene, CDR1 is WSHSY and CDR2 is SAAADI. This CDR3 reads CASSAAESRDEQFF. The CDR3 nucleotides are TGCGCCAGCAGTGCGGCAGAATCGCGGGATGAGCAGTTCTTC.

The chain joins TRBV30 to TRBJ1-1; D is uncertain. Germline V gene sequence: CDR1 GTSNPN, CDR2 SVGIG (reference sequence). This CDR3 spans 14 amino acids. With 5 bases removed from V and 4 bases from J, the gap between germline ends came to 17 bases. CDR3 coding DNA: TGTGCCTGGTCGGATAAGAGTAAACTCACTGAAGCTTTCTTT. This codes for CAWSDKSKLTEAFF.

The J gene is TRBJ2-2, the V gene TRBV4-2; 11 nucleotides agree with TRBD2. CDR1 and CDR2 from the germline V gene are LGHNA and YNFKEQ. V was pared by 0 bases and J by 4 bases, with 7 bases of the junction left unmatched. The CDR3 runs 18 residues. The CDR3 DNA follows: TGTGCCAGCAGCCAAGATTCCCCTAGCGGGGGGTCCACCGGGGAGCTGTTTTTT. Encoded protein: CASSQDSPSGGSTGELFF.

The sample holds a few counts of this clone. This chain connects TRBV6-4 to TRBJ1-1, with D unresolved. V lost 7 bases and J lost 7, with 16 bases in between. Germline V gives CDR1 MRHNA, CDR2 SNTAGT. This CDR3 is 13 amino acids long. DNA for the CDR3: TGTGCCAGCATTTCGGTTCTTGATCGTGAAGCTTTCTTT. Amino acids: CASISVLDREAFF.

The CDR3 nucleotides are TGTGCCAGCAGGATTTACAGGGCATCTAACACAGATACGCAGTATTTT. Translation: CASRIYRASNTDTQYF. The V gene is TRBV9, the J gene TRBJ2-3, with D possibly matching TRBD1 (6 bases). The CDR3 is 16 residues long. The V gene lost 5 bases and the J gene lost 2 bases, with 18 bases spanning the gap. Germline V gene sequence: CDR1 SGDLS, CDR2 YYNGEE. Looking up the rest from reference TRBV9 and TRBJ2-3 gives the full variable domain: DSGVTQTPKHLITATGQRVTLRCSPRSGDLSVYWYQQSLDQGLQFLIQYYNGEERAKGNILERFSAQQFPDLHSELNLSSLELGDSALYFCASRIYRASNTDTQYFGPGTRLTVL.

The genes are TRBV7-8 and TRBJ2-3, with 12 positions matching TRBD2. This CDR3 has 15 amino acids. Germline CDR1 is SGHVS and CDR2 is FQNEAQ. J was trimmed by 5 bases and V by 5 bases; bases with no gene match: 5. This CDR3 reads CASSPTSGGIDTQYF. As DNA, the CDR3 is TGTGCCAGCAGCCCAACTAGCGGGGGGATAGATACGCAGTATTTT.

The J gene is TRBJ2-7, the V gene TRBV28; D unclear. The CDR3 consists of 15 residues. Looked up from germline, CDR1 is MDHEN and CDR2 is SYDVKM. V lost 4 bases and J lost 0, with 13 bases in between. CDR3 sequence reads: CASSSPYTFSYEQYF. In DNA, the CDR3 is TGTGCCAGCAGTTCCCCGTACACCTTCTCCTACGAGCAGTACTTC.

This chain uses TRBV7-3 with TRBJ2-3; D ambiguous. V was pared by 0 bases and J by 3 bases, with 7 bases between. Looked up from germline, CDR1 is SGHTA and CDR2 is FQGTGA. This CDR3 contains 14 residues. The CDR3 is CASSLTGLTDTQYF. The DNA of the CDR3 is TGTGCCAGCAGCTTAACTGGGTTGACAGATACGCAGTATTTT. Full variable domain (rest looked up from reference TRBV7-3 and TRBJ2-3): GAGVSQTPSNKVTEKGKYVELRCDPISGHTALYWYRQSLGQGPEFLIYFQGTGAADDSGLPNDRFFAVRPEGSVSTLKIQRTERGDSAVYLCASSLTGLTDTQYFGPGTRLTVL.

The rearrangement links TRBV11-2 to TRBJ2-7; unclear D gene. CDR3 size: 17 residues. The V end lost 5 bases, the J end lost 0 bases, and 20 bases lay between the germline ends. Germline CDR1 SGHAT, CDR2 FQNNGV. The CDR3 reads CASSLSRGGLSSYEQYF. CDR3 DNA: TGTGCCAGCAGCCTCTCTCGTGGCGGTCTAAGCTCCTACGAGCAGTACTTC.

This clone has a handful of counts. The V call is TRBV7-9, the J call TRBJ1-1, with 8 bases aligning to TRBD1. The CDR3 length is 13 residues. Germline CDR1 and CDR2: SEHNR and FQNEAQ (reference sequence). The trim removed 6 bases at V and 6 bases at J, leaving 6 bases unmatched. The CDR3 region is CASSQTGEPEAFF. The CDR3 nucleotides are TGTGCCAGCAGTCAGACAGGGGAGCCTGAAGCTTTCTTT.

This sequence joins TRBV11-2 and TRBJ1-1, with a weak D call TRBD1 (5 bases). The CDR3 has 13 residues. Germline-derived CDR1 and CDR2 are SGHAT and FQNNGV. Trimming took off 5 bases at V and 8 bases at J, with 15 bases between the two ends. CDR3 residues: CASSPRDRTEAFF. The DNA of the CDR3 is TGTGCCAGCAGCCCGCGGGACCGAACAGAAGCTTTCTTT.

This chain links TRBV27 with TRBJ1-5, with TRBD1 identical over 7 bases. The CDR3 runs 13 residues. V gave up 3 bases and J gave up 11 bases; unmatched junction bases: 7. Germline assignment: CDR1 MNHEY and CDR2 SMNVEV (reference sequence). In DNA, the CDR3 is TGTGCCAGCAGTTTCCGGGGTCAGGGGGCCCAGCATTTT. Translating gives CASSFRGQGAQHF.

The chain employs TRBV7-9 and TRBJ1-1; D might be TRBD1 (6 bases). Germline V gene sequence: CDR1 SEHNR, CDR2 FQNEAQ (reference sequence). The V end was cut by 6 bases, the J end by 5 bases, with 13 bases between. The CDR3 runs 13 residues. The DNA for the CDR3 is TGTGCCAGCAGTCTAAGGGGGGGTACTGAAGCTTTCTTT. Residues: CASSLRGGTEAFF.

This clone was seen a handful of times. V is TRBV10-3 and J is TRBJ1-4; no clear D gene. The germline V and J ends were trimmed by 4 bases and 8 bases, with 17 bases remaining between them. CDR1 ENHRY and CDR2 SYGVKD come from the germline V gene. This CDR3 is built from 15 residues. DNA for the CDR3: TGTGCCATCAGTGGGAAGGGTGCACCGGAGGAAAAACTGTTTTTT. It translates to CAISGKGAPEEKLFF.

The rearrangement joins TRBV7-6 to TRBJ2-7; D unresolved. The CDR3 is made up of 16 amino acids. V lost 5 bases to trimming and J lost 6 bases, with 23 bases between them. CDR1 is SGHVS and CDR2 is FNYEAQ in the germline V gene. As DNA, the CDR3 is TGTGCCAGCAGCCCTGACCTGGGGTTGGTACTACGCGAGCAGTACTTC. Translating gives CASSPDLGLVLREQYF.

The J gene is TRBJ2-1, the V gene TRBV5-4, with D unresolved. This CDR3 has 15 amino acids. V was trimmed by 6 bases and J by 3 bases, leaving 16 bases between them. CDR1 is SGHNT and CDR2 is YYREEE in the germline V gene (reference sequence). For the CDR3, the DNA is TGTGCCAGCAAAAGTGGGTCCGAGGTCTACAATGAGCAGTTCTTC. As protein: CASKSGSEVYNEQFF.

The chain couples TRBV5-6 to TRBJ2-1; D unresolved. Deletions cut 2 bases from V and 8 bases from J, with 17 bases between. Germline lookup yields CDR1 SGHDT and CDR2 YYEEEE. There are 15 residues in the CDR3. DNA for the CDR3: TGTGCCAGCAGCTTCGGCTTCCGATTATCCCATGAGCAGTTCTTC. Translated, it gives CASSFGFRLSHEQFF.

The gene calls are TRBV29-1 and TRBJ1-1; possibly TRBD1 for D (5 bases). In germline, CDR1 is SQVTM, CDR2 ANQGSEA. V was pared by 7 bases and J by 0 bases, with 9 bases between. The CDR3 consists of 12 residues. In DNA, the CDR3 is TGCAGCGCCCTGACAGTGAACACTGAAGCTTTCTTT. It is translated as CSALTVNTEAFF.

This chain uses TRBV9 with TRBJ1-1; D is unclear. This CDR3 has 17 residues. Germline V lookup: CDR1 SGDLS, CDR2 YYNGEE. Trimming removed 0 bases from V and 2 bases from J, with 17 bases in between. CDR3 protein: CASSVAPYTSINTEAFF. The CDR3 DNA is TGTGCCAGCAGCGTAGCTCCGTACACTTCCATTAACACTGAAGCTTTCTTT.

The chain has TRBV5-1 and TRBJ2-5; TRBD2 aligns across 13 bases. The end of the DNA aligns better with TRBJ2-7, so the J call may be wrong. CDR1 and CDR2 (germline): SGHRS, YFSETQ. The CDR3 has 17 residues. CDR3 region: CASSLGLAGALWNEQYF. CDR3 coding DNA: TGCGCCAGCAGCCTAGGACTAGCGGGGGCCCTGTGGAACGAGCAGTACTTC.

The chain carries TRBV12-1 and TRBJ2-5; the D call of TRBD2 is as the table states it, not checked on the DNA. TRBV12-1 is classified as a pseudogene. CDR3 length: 17 amino acids. This CDR3 reads CASSFDQTSGGRETQYF. In nucleotides, the CDR3 is TGTGCCAGCAGCTTCGACCAGACTAGCGGGGGGAGAGAGACCCAGTACTTC.

The chain employs TRBV30 and TRBJ1-3; D possibly corresponds to TRBD1 (6 bases). Per germline, CDR1 GTSNPN and CDR2 SVGIG (reference sequence). Trimming left V 8 bases short and J 0 bases short, with 17 bases between. The CDR3 totals 15 residues. The CDR3 sequence is CALYPDRTSGNTIYF. In DNA form, the CDR3 reads TGTGCCCTCTACCCCGACAGGACCTCTGGAAACACCATATATTTT.

The CDR3 region has the DNA TGTGCCAGCAGTTCCGATCTAACGACAGGGTTACATGGCTACACCTTC. This sequence encodes CASSSDLTTGLHGYTF. This chain joins TRBV28 and TRBJ1-2; the match to TRBD1 covers 7 bases. The CDR3 runs to 16 residues. Trimming took 4 bases from V and 6 from J; bases not matched to a gene: 14. The germline V gene has CDR1 MDHEN and CDR2 SYDVKM.